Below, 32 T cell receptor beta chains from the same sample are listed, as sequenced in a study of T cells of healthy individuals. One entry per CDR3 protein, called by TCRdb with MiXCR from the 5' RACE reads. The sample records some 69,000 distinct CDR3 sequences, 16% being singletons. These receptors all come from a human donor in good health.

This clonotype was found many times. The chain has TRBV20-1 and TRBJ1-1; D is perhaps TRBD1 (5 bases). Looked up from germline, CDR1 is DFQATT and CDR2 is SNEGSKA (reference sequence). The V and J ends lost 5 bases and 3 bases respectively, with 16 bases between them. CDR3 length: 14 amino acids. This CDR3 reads CSAVKGRGDTEAFF. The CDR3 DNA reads TGCAGTGCTGTGAAGGGTAGGGGCGACACTGAAGCTTTCTTT.

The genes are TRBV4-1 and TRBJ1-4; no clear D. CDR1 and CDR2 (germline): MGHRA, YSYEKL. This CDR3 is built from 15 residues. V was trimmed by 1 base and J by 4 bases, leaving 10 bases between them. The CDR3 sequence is CASSQVLGNNEKLFF. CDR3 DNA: TGCGCCAGCAGCCAAGTTTTAGGGAATAATGAAAAACTGTTTTTT.

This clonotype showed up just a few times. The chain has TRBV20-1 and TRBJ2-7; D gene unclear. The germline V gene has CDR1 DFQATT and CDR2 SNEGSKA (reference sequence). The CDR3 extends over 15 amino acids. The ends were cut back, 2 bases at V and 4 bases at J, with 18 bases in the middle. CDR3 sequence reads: CSARSGWLEDYEQYF. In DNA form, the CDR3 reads TGCAGTGCTAGATCCGGGTGGCTAGAAGATTACGAGCAGTACTTC.

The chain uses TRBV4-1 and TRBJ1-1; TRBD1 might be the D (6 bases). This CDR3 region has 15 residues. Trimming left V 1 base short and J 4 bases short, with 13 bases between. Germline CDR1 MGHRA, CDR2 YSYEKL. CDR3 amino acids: CASSQVPGDITEAFF. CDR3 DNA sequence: TGCGCCAGCAGCCAAGTACCAGGGGACATCACTGAAGCTTTCTTT.

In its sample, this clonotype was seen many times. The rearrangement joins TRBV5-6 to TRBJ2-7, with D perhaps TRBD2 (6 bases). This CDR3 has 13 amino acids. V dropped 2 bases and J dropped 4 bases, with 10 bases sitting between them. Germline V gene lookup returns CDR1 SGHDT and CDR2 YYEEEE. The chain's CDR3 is CASSLRLVYEQYF. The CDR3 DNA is TGTGCCAGCAGCTTAAGACTAGTTTACGAGCAGTACTTC.

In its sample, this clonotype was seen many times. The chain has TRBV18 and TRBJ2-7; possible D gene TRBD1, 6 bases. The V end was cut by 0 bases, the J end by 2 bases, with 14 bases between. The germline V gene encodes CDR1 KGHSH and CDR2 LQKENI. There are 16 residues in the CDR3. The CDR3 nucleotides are TGTGCCAGCTCACCACCAGAAGGTGGGGGCACCTACGAGCAGTACTTC. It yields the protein CASSPPEGGGTYEQYF.

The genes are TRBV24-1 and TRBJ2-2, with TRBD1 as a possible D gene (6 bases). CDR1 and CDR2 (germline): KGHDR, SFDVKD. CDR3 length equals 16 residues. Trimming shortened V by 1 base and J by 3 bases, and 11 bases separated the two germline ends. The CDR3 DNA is TGTGCCACCAGTGATTTCGCAGGGGTCGACACCGGGGAGCTGTTTTTT. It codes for CATSDFAGVDTGELFF.

CDR3 region: CATSNSGNEQYF. The CDR3 nucleotides are TGTGCCACCAGCAATTCCGGGAACGAGCAGTACTTC. The chain is built from TRBV15 and TRBJ2-7; possible D gene TRBD2, 5 bases. The V gene lost 4 bases and the J gene lost 5 bases, with 9 bases spanning the gap. CDR3 length equals 12 residues. The germline gives CDR1 LNHNV, CDR2 YYDKDF (reference sequence).

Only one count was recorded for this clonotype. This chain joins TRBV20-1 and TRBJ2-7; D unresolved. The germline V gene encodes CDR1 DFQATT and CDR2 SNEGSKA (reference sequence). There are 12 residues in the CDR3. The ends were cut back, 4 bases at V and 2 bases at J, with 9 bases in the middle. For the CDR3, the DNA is TGCAGTGCTACGCGTCCACCCTACGAGCAGTACTTC. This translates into CSATRPPYEQYF.

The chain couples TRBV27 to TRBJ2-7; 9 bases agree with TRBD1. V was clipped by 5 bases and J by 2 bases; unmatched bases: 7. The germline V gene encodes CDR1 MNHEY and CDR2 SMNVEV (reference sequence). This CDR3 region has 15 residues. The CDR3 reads CASSPIYRGPYEQYF. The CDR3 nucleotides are TGTGCCAGCAGTCCGATATACAGGGGGCCCTACGAGCAGTACTTC.

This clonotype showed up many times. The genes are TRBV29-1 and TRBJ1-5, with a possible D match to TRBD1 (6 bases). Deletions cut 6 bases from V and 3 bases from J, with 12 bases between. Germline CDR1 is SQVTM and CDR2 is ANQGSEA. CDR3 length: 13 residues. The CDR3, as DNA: TGCAGCGTAGTACAGGGACTCAATCAGCCCCAGCATTTT. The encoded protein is CSVVQGLNQPQHF. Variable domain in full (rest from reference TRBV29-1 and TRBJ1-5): SAVISQKPSRDICQRGTSLTIQCQVDSQVTMMFWYRQQPGQSLTLIATANQGSEATYESGFVIDKFPISRPNLTFSTLTVSNMSPEDSSIYLCSVVQGLNQPQHFGDGTRLSIL.

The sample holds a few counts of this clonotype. The CDR3 sequence is CASSWNSNQPQHF. CDR3 nucleotide sequence: TGTGCCAGCAGTTGGAACAGCAATCAGCCCCAGCATTTT. The chain employs TRBV2 and TRBJ1-5; D unresolved. With 5 bases removed from V and 1 base from J, the gap between germline ends came to 6 bases. Germline CDR1 reads SNHLY; CDR2 reads FYNNEI. The length of the CDR3 is 13 residues.

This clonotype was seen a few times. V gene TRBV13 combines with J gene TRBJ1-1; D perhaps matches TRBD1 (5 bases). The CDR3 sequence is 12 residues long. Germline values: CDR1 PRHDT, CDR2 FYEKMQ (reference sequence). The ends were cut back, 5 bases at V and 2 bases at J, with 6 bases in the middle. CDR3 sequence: CASSRDNTEAFF. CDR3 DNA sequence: TGTGCCAGCAGCCGGGACAACACTGAAGCTTTCTTT.

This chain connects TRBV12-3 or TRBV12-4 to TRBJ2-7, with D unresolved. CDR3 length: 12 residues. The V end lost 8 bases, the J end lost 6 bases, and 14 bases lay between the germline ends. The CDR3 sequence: CASLGPDREQYF. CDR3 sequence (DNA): TGTGCCAGCCTTGGACCCGACCGCGAGCAGTACTTC.

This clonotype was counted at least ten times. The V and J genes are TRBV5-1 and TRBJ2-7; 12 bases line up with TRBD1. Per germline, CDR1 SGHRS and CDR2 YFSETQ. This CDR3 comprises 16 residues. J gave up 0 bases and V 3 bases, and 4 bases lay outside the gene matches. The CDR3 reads CASSSGTGGFSYEQYF. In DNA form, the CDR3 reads TGCGCCAGCAGCTCCGGGACAGGGGGCTTCTCCTACGAGCAGTACTTC.

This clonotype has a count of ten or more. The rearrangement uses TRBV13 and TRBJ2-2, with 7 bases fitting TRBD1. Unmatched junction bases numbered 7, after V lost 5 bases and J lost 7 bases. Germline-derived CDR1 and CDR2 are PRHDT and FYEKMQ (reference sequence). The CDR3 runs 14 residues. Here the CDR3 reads CASSPGTVVGELFF. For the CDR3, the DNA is TGTGCCAGCAGCCCCGGGACAGTAGTCGGGGAGCTGTTTTTT.

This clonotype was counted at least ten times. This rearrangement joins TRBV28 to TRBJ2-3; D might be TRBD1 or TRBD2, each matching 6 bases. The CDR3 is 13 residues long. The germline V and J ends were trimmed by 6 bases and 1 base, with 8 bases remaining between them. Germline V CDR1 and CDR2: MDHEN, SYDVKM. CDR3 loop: CASRRGGTDTQYF. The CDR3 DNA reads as TGTGCCAGCAGGAGGGGGGGCACAGATACGCAGTATTTT. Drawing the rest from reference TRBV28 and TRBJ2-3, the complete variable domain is DVKVTQSSRYLVKRTGEKVFLECVQDMDHENMFWYRQDPGLGLRLIYFSYDVKMKEKGDIPEGYSVSREKKERFSLILESASTNQTSMYLCASRRGGTDTQYFGPGTRLTVL.

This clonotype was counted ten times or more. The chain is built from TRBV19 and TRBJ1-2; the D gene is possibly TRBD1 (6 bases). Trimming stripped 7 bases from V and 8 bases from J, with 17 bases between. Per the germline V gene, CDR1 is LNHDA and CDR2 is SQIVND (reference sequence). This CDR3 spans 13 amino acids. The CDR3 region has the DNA TGTGCCAGTACTACTCAGGGGAGGGTCGGCTACACCTTC. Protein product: CASTTQGRVGYTF.

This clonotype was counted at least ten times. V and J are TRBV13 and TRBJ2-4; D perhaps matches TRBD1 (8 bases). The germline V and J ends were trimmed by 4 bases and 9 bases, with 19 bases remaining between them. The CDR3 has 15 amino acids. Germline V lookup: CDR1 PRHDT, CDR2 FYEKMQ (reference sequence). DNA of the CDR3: TGTGCCAGCAGCTCCCCAGTGGACAGGGAGGGCATTCAGTACTTC. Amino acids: CASSSPVDREGIQYF. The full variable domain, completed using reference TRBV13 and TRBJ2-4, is AAGVIQSPRHLIKEKRETATLKCYPIPRHDTVYWYQQGPGQDPQFLISFYEKMQSDKGSIPDRFSAQQFSDYHSELNMSSLELGDSALYFCASSSPVDREGIQYFGAGTRLSVL.

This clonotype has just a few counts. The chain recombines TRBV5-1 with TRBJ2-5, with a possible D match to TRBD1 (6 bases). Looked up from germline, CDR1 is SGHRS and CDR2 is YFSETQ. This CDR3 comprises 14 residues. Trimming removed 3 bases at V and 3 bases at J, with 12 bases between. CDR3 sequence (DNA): TGCGCCAGCAGCTCCGGGACAAGGGAAGAGACCCAGTACTTC. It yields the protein CASSSGTREETQYF.

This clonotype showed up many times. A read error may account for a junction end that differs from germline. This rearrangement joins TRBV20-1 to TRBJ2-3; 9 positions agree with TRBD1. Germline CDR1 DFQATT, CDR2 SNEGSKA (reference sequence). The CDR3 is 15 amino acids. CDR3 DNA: TGCAGTGCAAGAGGGGGACAGGGTATTTCAGATACGCAGTATTTT. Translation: CSARGGQGISDTQYF.

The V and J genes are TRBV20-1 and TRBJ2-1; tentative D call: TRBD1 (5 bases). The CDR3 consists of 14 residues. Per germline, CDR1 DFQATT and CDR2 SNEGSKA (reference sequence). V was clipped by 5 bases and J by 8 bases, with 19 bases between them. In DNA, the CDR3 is TGCAGTGCTCGCCCGGTGACAGCTGGGTATGAGCAGTTCTTC. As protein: CSARPVTAGYEQFF.

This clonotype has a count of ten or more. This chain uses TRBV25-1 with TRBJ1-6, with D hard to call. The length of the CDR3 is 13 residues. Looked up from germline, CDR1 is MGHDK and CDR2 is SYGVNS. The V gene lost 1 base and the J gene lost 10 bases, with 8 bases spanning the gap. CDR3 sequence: CASSESTVSPLHF. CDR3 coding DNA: TGTGCCAGCAGTGAATCTACAGTCTCACCCCTCCACTTT.

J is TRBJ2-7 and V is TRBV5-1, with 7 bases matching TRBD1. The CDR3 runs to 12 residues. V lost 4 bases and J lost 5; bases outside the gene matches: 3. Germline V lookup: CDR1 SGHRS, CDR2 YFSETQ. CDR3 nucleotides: TGCGCCAGCAGCCCAACAGGGGACGAGCAGTACTTC. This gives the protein CASSPTGDEQYF.

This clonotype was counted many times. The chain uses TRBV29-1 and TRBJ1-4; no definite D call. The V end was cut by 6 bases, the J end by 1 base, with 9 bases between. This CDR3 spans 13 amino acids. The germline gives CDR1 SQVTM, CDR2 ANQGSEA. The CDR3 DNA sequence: TGCAGCGTGCTACGGGGAACTAATGAAAAACTGTTTTTT. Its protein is CSVLRGTNEKLFF.

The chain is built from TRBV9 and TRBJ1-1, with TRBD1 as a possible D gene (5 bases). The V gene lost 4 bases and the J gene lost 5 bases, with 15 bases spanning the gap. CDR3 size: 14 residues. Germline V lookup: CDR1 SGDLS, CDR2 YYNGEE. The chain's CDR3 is CASSPDPAGTEAFF. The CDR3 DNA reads TGTGCCAGCAGCCCCGACCCAGCAGGGACTGAAGCTTTCTTT.

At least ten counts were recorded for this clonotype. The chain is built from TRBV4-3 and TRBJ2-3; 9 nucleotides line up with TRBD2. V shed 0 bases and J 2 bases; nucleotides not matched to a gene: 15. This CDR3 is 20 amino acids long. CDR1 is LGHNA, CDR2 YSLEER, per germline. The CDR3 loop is CASSQESWGPSGILTDTQYF. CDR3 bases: TGCGCCAGCAGCCAAGAAAGTTGGGGGCCTAGCGGGATACTCACAGATACGCAGTATTTT.

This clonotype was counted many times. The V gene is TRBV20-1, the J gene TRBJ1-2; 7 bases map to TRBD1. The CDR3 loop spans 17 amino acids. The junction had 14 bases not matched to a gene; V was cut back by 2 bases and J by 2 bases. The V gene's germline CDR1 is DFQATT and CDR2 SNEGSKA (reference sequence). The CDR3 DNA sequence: TGCAGTGCTAGACCCGGGCCCCAGGGGGGATCCAACTATGGCTACACCTTC. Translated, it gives CSARPGPQGGSNYGYTF.

The CDR3 spells CSAYTTDNEQFF. The CDR3 nucleotides are TGCAGTGCTTATACGACTGACAATGAGCAGTTCTTC. The chain employs TRBV20-1 and TRBJ2-1; unclear D gene. V shed 5 bases and J shed 5 bases, with 10 bases lying between them. The germline gives CDR1 DFQATT, CDR2 SNEGSKA (reference sequence). The CDR3 extends over 12 amino acids.

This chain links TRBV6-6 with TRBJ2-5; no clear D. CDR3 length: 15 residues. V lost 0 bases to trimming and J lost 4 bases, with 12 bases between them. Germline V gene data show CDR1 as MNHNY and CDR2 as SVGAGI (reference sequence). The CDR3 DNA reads TGTGCCAGCAGTTACTCGATGGGGTTGGGAGAGACCCAGTACTTC. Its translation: CASSYSMGLGETQYF.

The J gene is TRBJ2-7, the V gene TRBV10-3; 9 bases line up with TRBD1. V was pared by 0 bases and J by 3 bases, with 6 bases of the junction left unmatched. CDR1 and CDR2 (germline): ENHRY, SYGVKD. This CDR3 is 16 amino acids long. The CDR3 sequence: CAISESGTGSDYEQYF. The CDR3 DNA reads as TGTGCCATCAGTGAGTCCGGGACAGGGAGCGACTACGAGCAGTACTTC.

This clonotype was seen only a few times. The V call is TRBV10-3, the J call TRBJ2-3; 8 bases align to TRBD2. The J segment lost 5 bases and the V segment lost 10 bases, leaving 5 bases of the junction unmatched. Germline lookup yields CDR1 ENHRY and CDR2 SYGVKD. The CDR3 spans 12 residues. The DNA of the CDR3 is TGTGCCAATAGCGGGACGGAAGATACGCAGTATTTT. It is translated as CANSGTEDTQYF.